This T cell receptor (beta chain) was sequenced for a study of blood T cell repertoires in COVID-19. Study-level background: Collection of acute and convalescent COVID-19 samples took place in the United States, Italy and Spain. PBMCs, B-cell-depleted T cells, or T cells provided the cDNA or gDNA that made up the material.

Study processing details: Counts of nucleated cells, estimated from reference gene primer amplification, were obtained. Assay: immunoSEQ multiplex PCR; the TCRdb copy retains only in-frame clones and omits some. V, J and clone size are taken as reported in that table, and D and trimming were inferred from the DNA itself. The sample records 130,000 to 150,000 clones, 80% to 90% being singletons. In germline, CDR1 is ENHRY, CDR2 SYGVKD. This CDR3 is 16 amino acids long. The ends lost 4 bases at V and 1 base at J; junction bases unmatched: 1. What was sequenced was peripheral blood. The receptor comes from a human donor with acute or convalescent COVID-19. The donor label of this sample is uncertain. This chain connects TRBV10-3 to TRBJ2-1, with 13 bases identical to TRBD2. The CDR3 protein is CAISGTSGGSYNEQFF. CDR3 sequence (DNA): TGTGCCATCAGTGGGACTAGCGGGGGATCCTACAATGAGCAGTTCTTC.